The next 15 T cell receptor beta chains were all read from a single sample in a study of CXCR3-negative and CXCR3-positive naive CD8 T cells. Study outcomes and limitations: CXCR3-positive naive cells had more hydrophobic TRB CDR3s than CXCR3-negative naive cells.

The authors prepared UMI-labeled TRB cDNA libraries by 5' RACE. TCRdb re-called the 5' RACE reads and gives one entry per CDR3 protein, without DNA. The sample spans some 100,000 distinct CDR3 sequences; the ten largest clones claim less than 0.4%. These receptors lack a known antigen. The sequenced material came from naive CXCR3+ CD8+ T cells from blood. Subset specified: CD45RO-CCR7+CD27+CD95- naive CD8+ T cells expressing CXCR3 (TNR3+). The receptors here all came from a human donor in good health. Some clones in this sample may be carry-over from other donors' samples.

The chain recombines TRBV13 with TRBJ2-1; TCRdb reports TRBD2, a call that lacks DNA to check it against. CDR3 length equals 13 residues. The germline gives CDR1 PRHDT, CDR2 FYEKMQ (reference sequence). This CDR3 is CASSRGTSLEQFF. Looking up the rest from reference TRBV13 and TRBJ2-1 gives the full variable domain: AAGVIQSPRHLIKEKRETATLKCYPIPRHDTVYWYQQGPGQDPQFLISFYEKMQSDKGSIPDRFSAQQFSDYHSELNMSSLELGDSALYFCASSRGTSLEQFFGPGTRLTVL.

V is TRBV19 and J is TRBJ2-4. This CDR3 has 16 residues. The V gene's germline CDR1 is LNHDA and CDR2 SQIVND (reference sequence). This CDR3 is CASSIELQLAKNIQYF.

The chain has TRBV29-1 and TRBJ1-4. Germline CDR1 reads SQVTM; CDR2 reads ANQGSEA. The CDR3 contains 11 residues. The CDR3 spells CSVEIDEKLFF.

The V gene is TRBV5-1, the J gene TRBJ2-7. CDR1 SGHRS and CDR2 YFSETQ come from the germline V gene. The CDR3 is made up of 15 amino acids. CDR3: CASSLDADASYEQYF.

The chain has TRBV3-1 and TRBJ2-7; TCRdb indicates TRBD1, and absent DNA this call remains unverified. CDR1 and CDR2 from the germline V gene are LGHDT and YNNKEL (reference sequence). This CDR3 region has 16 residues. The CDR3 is CASSLERTGWTYEQYF.

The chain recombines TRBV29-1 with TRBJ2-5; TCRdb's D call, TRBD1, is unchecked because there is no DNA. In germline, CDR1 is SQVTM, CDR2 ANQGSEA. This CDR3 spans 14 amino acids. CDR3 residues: CSVDAGTGQETQYF.

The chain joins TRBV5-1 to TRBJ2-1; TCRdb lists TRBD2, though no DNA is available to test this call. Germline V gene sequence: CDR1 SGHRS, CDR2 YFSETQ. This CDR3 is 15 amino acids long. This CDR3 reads CASNDVAGNYNEQFF.

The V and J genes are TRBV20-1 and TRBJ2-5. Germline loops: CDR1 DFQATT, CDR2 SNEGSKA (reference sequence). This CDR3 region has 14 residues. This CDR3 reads CSARDPTLLETQYF.

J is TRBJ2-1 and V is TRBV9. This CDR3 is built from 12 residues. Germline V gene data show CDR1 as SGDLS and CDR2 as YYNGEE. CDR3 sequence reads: CASSLITNEQFF.

The CDR3 protein is CSAQGRYTGELFF. The J gene is TRBJ2-2, the V gene TRBV29-1; TCRdb returns TRBD1, unconfirmable since there is no DNA. Per the germline V gene, CDR1 is SQVTM and CDR2 is ANQGSEA. The CDR3 runs to 13 residues.

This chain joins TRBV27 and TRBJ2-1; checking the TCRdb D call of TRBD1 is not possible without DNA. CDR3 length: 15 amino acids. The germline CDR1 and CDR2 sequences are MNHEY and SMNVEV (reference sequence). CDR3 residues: CASSSGQGSSNEQFF.

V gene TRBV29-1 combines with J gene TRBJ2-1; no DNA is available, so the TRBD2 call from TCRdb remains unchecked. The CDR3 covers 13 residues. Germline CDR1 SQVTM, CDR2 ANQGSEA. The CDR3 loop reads CSGLAANNNEQFF.

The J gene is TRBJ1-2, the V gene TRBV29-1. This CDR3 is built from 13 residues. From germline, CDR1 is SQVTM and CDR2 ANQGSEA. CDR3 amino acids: CSAAVPTKYGYTF. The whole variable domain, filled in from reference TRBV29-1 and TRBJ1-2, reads SAVISQKPSRDICQRGTSLTIQCQVDSQVTMMFWYRQQPGQSLTLIATANQGSEATYESGFVIDKFPISRPNLTFSTLTVSNMSPEDSSIYLCSAAVPTKYGYTFGSGTRLTVV.

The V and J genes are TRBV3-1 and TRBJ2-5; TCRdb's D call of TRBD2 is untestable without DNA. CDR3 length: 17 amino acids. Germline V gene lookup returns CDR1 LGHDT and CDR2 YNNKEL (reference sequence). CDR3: CASSQDRLAGIQETQYF.

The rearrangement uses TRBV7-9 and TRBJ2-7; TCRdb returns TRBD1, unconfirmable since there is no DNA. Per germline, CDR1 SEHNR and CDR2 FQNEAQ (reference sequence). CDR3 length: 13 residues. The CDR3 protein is CASSPGTVYEQYF. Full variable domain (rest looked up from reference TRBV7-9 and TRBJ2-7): DTGVSQNPRHKITKRGQNVTFRCDPISEHNRLYWYRQTLGQGPEFLTYFQNEAQLEKSRLLSDRFSAERPKGSFSTLEIQRTEQGDSAMYLCASSPGTVYEQYFGPGTRLTVT.